This T cell receptor beta chain is drawn from a study of CD8+ T cells in alopecia areata. V dropped 4 bases and J dropped 4 bases, with 8 bases sitting between them. CDR1 and CDR2 from the germline V gene are SGHRS and YFSETQ. The CDR3 covers 12 residues. Extracted RNA was reverse transcribed into cDNA, the sequencing template. Some clones are missing from TCRdb's copy, which holds only in-frame ones; the method was immunoSEQ multiplex PCR. This sample has under 200,000 clones; around three fifths occur once, and the top ten carry roughly 0.99%. Treatment defined: oral pan-JAK inhibitor, 5-10 mg twice daily.

The clonotype originates from a human donor with alopecia areata. The source material was CD4+ T cells sorted from blood, sampled at week 4, from a patient treated with tofacitinib. The rearrangement links TRBV5-1 to TRBJ2-5; a weak D match, TRBD1 (6 bases). The CDR3 DNA reads as TGCGCCAGCAGCCTGGACAGAGAGACCCAGTACTTC. It encodes CASSLDRETQYF.